Described below is a single TCR beta chain sequence and its context. The target antigen is unknown. The data derive from a study of shared clonotypes between healthy human individuals. V gave up 6 bases and J gave up 0 bases, with 24 bases separating them. In germline, CDR1 is SNHLY, CDR2 FYNNEI. The CDR3 sequence is 18 residues long. Sorted-subset replicate PCRs used about 0.2 ug DNA, about 30,000 T cell genomes. This table comes from immunoSEQ multiplex PCR, and its TCRdb copy is limited to in-frame clones, with some not included. The sample carries 2 million to 2.5 million clones, 85% to 95% recorded once. Study findings and constraints: Tissue TCR repertoires likely differ from these blood-only repertoires.

This receptor was identified in a man aged 18 to 29 in good health. Some clones in this sample may be carry-over from other donors' samples. Sample: naive CD4+ T cells from PBMCs. Specified subset: CD45RA+ positively selected. V and J are TRBV2 and TRBJ2-7; possibly TRBD1 for D (6 bases). CDR3 loop: CASSVVSPSDSTSYEQYF. As DNA, the CDR3 is TGTGCCAGCAGCGTAGTGAGCCCTTCGGACAGTACCTCCTACGAGCAGTACTTC.